This T cell receptor beta chain originates from a study of CD8+ T cells in alopecia areata. Whole-study results and caveats: Alopecia totalis/universalis scalp especially showed more expanded CD8+ clones than normal scalp. Normal skin's resident alphabeta T cells are also sequenced in scalp samples.

For roughly 5 patients, CD4+ cells were sorted into CD25+CD127- cells. Both peripheral blood and punch biopsies of lesional scalp skin were obtained from patients who had alopecia areata. The authors sorted CD4+ and CD8+ T cells from PBMCs. The CDR3 is made up of 13 amino acids. CDR1 is MNHNY, CDR2 SVGAGI, per germline (reference sequence). V was clipped by 5 bases and J by 2 bases, with 10 bases between them. Extraction of RNA preceded its reverse transcription into cDNA, which served as the sequencing template. Profiling relied on immunoSEQ multiplex PCR, and the TCRdb table lists in-frame clones only, not all of them. Of 30,000 to 40,000 clones listed, less than 55% are singletons. Comments on this clone: Antigen unknown.

The sequenced material came from CD4+ Tregs sorted from blood. This TCR derives from a human donor with alopecia areata. This chain joins TRBV6-6 and TRBJ2-7; D may match TRBD1 or TRBD2 (5 bases each). The CDR3 is CASSGTVAYEQYF. The DNA of the CDR3 is TGTGCCAGCAGTGGGACCGTCGCCTACGAGCAGTACTTC.